The rows below give T cell receptor beta chains drawn from one sample of a study of cytomegalovirus exposure and HLA in healthy donors. Profiling relied on immunoSEQ multiplex PCR, and the TCRdb table lists in-frame clones only, not all of them. The sample lists around 90,000 clones; around 78% were seen once. Sequenced: PBMCs. These TCRs come from a man in his thirties or forties in good health and CMV-seronegative. CDR3s include the opening cysteine and the closing phenylalanine or tryptophan. Each record gives: D gene, J gene, clone size, V gene, CDR3 DNA, CDR3 protein. The D gene is left open where the match is weak. Expanded clones are given a class, and other clones once, few, many or no size at all.

>TRBD1|TRBJ1-2|few|TRBV5-1
TGCGCCAGCAGCCTCCCGACAGGGCTCTATGGCTACACCTTC
CASSLPTGLYGYTF
>TRBD2|TRBJ2-1|.|TRBV19
TGTGCCAGTAGTAGACCAGCGGGAGGATTTCTCGGGGATGAGCAGTTCTTC
CASSRPAGGFLGDEQFF
>TRBD2|TRBJ2-1|once|TRBV6-6
TGTGCCAGCAGACCTGGGGGGGGCTACAATGAGCAGTTCTTC
CASRPGGGYNEQFF
>.|TRBJ2-5|.|TRBV6-6
TGTGCCAGCAGTTACTCGCGAGGGTCGGCGGAGACCCAGTACTTC
CASSYSRGSAETQYF
>TRBD1|TRBJ1-1|few|TRBV6-5
TGTGCCAGCAGTACGACAGGGGGGAACACTGAAGCTTTCTTT
CASSTTGGNTEAFF
>TRBD1|TRBJ1-2|.|TRBV27
TGTGCCAGCAGTTTTACCGACAGGGTGTTCATAGATGGCTACACCTTC
CASSFTDRVFIDGYTF
>.|TRBJ2-4|.|TRBV6-6
TGTGCCAGCACCCTTACGGGAACCTCCGCCAAAAACATTCAGTACTTC
CASTLTGTSAKNIQYF
>TRBD1|TRBJ2-1|.|TRBV5-1
TGCGCCAGCAGCCAGGGACAGGGGGCTGGTGAGCAGTTCTTC
CASSQGQGAGEQFF
>.|TRBJ2-7|.|TRBV5-4
TGTGCCAGCAGCTTGGAAATTGGCGGCTCCTACGAGCAGTACTTC
CASSLEIGGSYEQYF
>TRBD1|TRBJ1-2|.|TRBV7-2
TGTGCCAGCAGCTTAGTCCTAGACAGGGCCTATGGCTACACCTTC
CASSLVLDRAYGYTF
>TRBD2|TRBJ2-2|once|TRBV19
TGTGCCAGTAGTCCGAGACTAGCGGGGGGGCCTGGTAGGGAGCTGTTTTTT
CASSPRLAGGPGRELFF
>TRBD1|TRBJ2-7|.|TRBV19
TGTGCCAGTAAACAGGGGCCGGGCCCCTACGAGCAGTACTTC
CASKQGPGPYEQYF
>.|TRBJ1-2|.|TRBV7-3
TGTGCCAGCAGCCCCGGGGAGGGTAACTTAGGTGGCTACACCTTC
CASSPGEGNLGGYTF
>TRBD1|TRBJ2-5|.|TRBV11-2
TGTGCCAGCAGCTTGGGGAAAGGGGGACAGGGGTTAGGAGAGACCCAGTACTTC
CASSLGKGGQGLGETQYF
>TRBD1|TRBJ1-1|.|TRBV5-1
TGCGCCAGCAGCTCCCTTCCGGACAGGTCAATAGCTTTCTTT
CASSSLPDRSIAFF
>.|TRBJ2-1|.|TRBV19
TGTGCCAGTAGTATAGGGCTAGTTCACAATGAGCAGTTCTTC
CASSIGLVHNEQFF
>.|TRBJ1-3|few|TRBV6-1
TGTGCCAGCAGTGACAGGGTAAACACCATATATTTT
CASSDRVNTIYF
>.|TRBJ1-5|.|TRBV7-2
TGTGCCAGCAGCTCACAGGGTTATAGCAATCAGCCCCAGCATTTT
CASSSQGYSNQPQHF
>.|TRBJ2-3|.|TRBV11-2
TGTGCCAGCAGCCCCTGGGCTGTCCCAGATACGCAGTATTTT
CASSPWAVPDTQYF
>TRBD1|TRBJ1-2|once|TRBV29-1
TGCAGCGTTGAAGGAGACAGGGTGGGGGGCTACACCTTC
CSVEGDRVGGYTF
>TRBD1|TRBJ2-5|.|TRBV27
TGTGCCAGCAGTTTTGGCGGACAGGGGATACAAGAGACCCAGTACTTC
CASSFGGQGIQETQYF
>.|TRBJ2-3|many|TRBV1
TGCACCAGCAGCCAAGACGATCCTAACAGGGAGAACCCAGATACGCAGTATTTT
CTSSQDDPNRENPDTQYF
>TRBD2|TRBJ2-1|.|TRBV6-1
TGTGCCAGCAGTGATGGGACTAGCGGGAGGATTTTTTACAATGAGCAGTTCTTC
CASSDGTSGRIFYNEQFF
>TRBD1|TRBJ2-2|.|TRBV7-9
TGTGCCAGCAGCCCCAGGGGGACGGCGAACACCGGGGAGCTGTTTTTT
CASSPRGTANTGELFF
>TRBD2|TRBJ2-3|.|TRBV7-2
TGTGCCAGCAAGCCTTCATTCCCAGCGGGGGGGACTAGCACAGATACGCAGTATTTT
CASKPSFPAGGTSTDTQYF
>TRBD2|TRBJ2-1|.|TRBV9
TGTGCCAGCAGCTTCCCACTAGCGGGGGGACGCAATGAGCAGTTCTTC
CASSFPLAGGRNEQFF
>TRBD1|TRBJ1-6|.|TRBV6-1
TGTGCCAGCGCCAGGGGGAATTCACCCCTCCACTTT
CASARGNSPLHF
>.|TRBJ1-3|once|TRBV2
TGTGCCAGCAGCTTGACAGGAAGCTCTGGAAACACCATATATTTT
CASSLTGSSGNTIYF
>.|TRBJ2-7|many|TRBV4-1
TGCGCCAGCAGCGAAGGTCCAGGGTACGAGCAGTACTTC
CASSEGPGYEQYF
>TRBD1|TRBJ1-1|.|TRBV11-1
TGTGCCAGCAGCCCAGGACAGGCTGAAGCTTTCTTT
CASSPGQAEAFF
>TRBD1|TRBJ2-5|.|TRBV6-5
TGTGCCAGCAGCCGCGGACAGGGGCGAAAGACCCAGTACTTC
CASSRGQGRKTQYF
>TRBD1|TRBJ2-7|.|TRBV14
TGTGCCAGCAGCCAACCCGGGACAGGGGGCCTCTACGAGCAGTACTTC
CASSQPGTGGLYEQYF
>.|TRBJ2-3|.|TRBV29-1
TGCAGCGTTCGCCAGGACAGCCCAGATACGCAGTATTTT
CSVRQDSPDTQYF
>.|TRBJ2-1|.|TRBV13
TGTGCCAGCAGCCCTAGTAACAATGAGCAGTTCTTC
CASSPSNNEQFF
>.|TRBJ2-5|.|TRBV5-1
TGCGCCAGCAGCTTGTTCGCGGGGCAAGAGACCCAGTACTTC
CASSLFAGQETQYF
>TRBD2|TRBJ2-1|.|TRBV4-1
TGCGCCAGCAGCCAAGGGGGGACTAGCGGGAAGAATGAGCAGTTCTTC
CASSQGGTSGKNEQFF
>TRBD2|TRBJ2-6|.|TRBV5-1
TGCGCCAGCAGCTTGCCTAGCGGGGCTATCTCTGGGGCCAACGTCCTGACTTTC
CASSLPSGAISGANVLTF
>.|TRBJ1-1|.|TRBV6-6
TGTGCCAGCAGTTACTTAGGGCAGGGAAACACTGAAGCTTTCTTT
CASSYLGQGNTEAFF
>.|TRBJ2-3|.|TRBV2
TGTGCCAGCAGGGAAAATCTCTGGACACAAAGCACAGATACGCAGTATTTT
CASRENLWTQSTDTQYF
>TRBD1|TRBJ1-5|.|TRBV19
TGTGCCAGTAGTCCGGGGACAGGGCCTTTGATCGCCCAGCATTTT
CASSPGTGPLIAQHF
>TRBD1|TRBJ1-1|.|TRBV5-1
TGCGCCAGCAGCACCAGGGGGGTTGGCATGAACACTGAAGCTTTCTTT
CASSTRGVGMNTEAFF
>.|TRBJ2-1|.|TRBV5-1
TGCGCCAGCAGCTTGGGAGTAGCAGGGAATGAGCAGTTCTTC
CASSLGVAGNEQFF
>TRBD2|TRBJ2-3|.|TRBV11-2
TGTGCCAGCAGCTTAAGCGGGAGCGGTAACACAGATACGCAGTATTTT
CASSLSGSGNTDTQYF